This T cell receptor (beta chain) is from a study of cytomegalovirus exposure and HLA in healthy donors. PCR used 60 Vbeta primers and 13 Jbeta primers. TCRdb keeps only in-frame clones here, not all; method: immunoSEQ multiplex PCR. The sample consists of about 280,000 clones, around 90% of them appearing once. The CDR3 is 11 residues long. The V gene's germline CDR1 is SEHNR and CDR2 FQNEAQ (reference sequence). The chain recombines TRBV7-9 with TRBJ2-5; D unclear. The J call could be wrong; TRBJ2-7 is a better fit for the DNA end. The sequence derives from a woman between 18 and 30 years old in good health and CMV-seronegative. Material for sequencing was PBMCs. The CDR3 coding sequence is TGTGCCAGCAGCTTATCCTACGAGCAGTACTTC. It encodes CASSLSYEQYF.